Listed below are T cell receptor beta chains from one sample, sequenced in a study of cytomegalovirus exposure and HLA in healthy donors. Measured with immunoSEQ multiplex PCR; TCRdb has only the in-frame clones, and not every one. This table has 200,000 or so clones, approximately 80% appearing once. Sequenced input: PBMCs. Receptors originate from a man between 18 and 29 years old in good health and CMV-seropositive. Both conserved end residues are part of each CDR3. A D gene is named only where the DNA matches it firmly. Part of the rows lack a size; the others show once, few, many or a class for expanded clones.

cdr3_length j_call clone_size v_call d_call cdr3_nt cdr3_aa
16 TRBJ1-1 once TRBV5-1 TRBD1 TGCGCCAGCAGCCGGGGCCTCCGGGACAGGGACACTGAAGCTTTCTTT CASSRGLRDRDTEAFF
15 TRBJ2-1 . TRBV4-1 TRBD2 TGCGCCAGCAGCCGCCCTGGCGGGAGTGGGAATGAGCAGTTCTTC CASSRPGGSGNEQFF
17 TRBJ2-3 . TRBV5-1 TRBD2 TGCGCCAGCAGCTTGGAGGCGCGGGAGAAGAGCACAGATACGCAGTATTTT CASSLEAREKSTDTQYF
15 TRBJ2-1 . TRBV7-3 TRBD2 TGTGCCAGCAGCCGGACTAGCGGGGACTACAATGAGCAGTTCTTC CASSRTSGDYNEQFF
16 TRBJ2-5 . TRBV18 . TGTGCCAGCTCACCACCCGGGATTCGAGGAGGGGAGACCCAGTACTTC CASSPPGIRGGETQYF
15 TRBJ1-2 . TRBV4-2 TRBD1 TGTGCCAGCAGCCAATTCGCGGGACAGGGAAATGGCTACACCTTC CASSQFAGQGNGYTF
16 TRBJ2-3 . TRBV9 TRBD2 TGTGCCAGCAGCGCTCGACTAGCGGGAGGGACAGATACGCAGTATTTT CASSARLAGGTDTQYF
14 TRBJ2-6 . TRBV6-6 . TGTGCCAGCAGCCCAGGGTCTGGGGCCAACGTCCTGACTTTC CASSPGSGANVLTF
16 TRBJ2-5 . TRBV28 TRBD2 TGTGCCAGCAGTTTCGTCACTAGCGGGAGTCGCGAGACCCAGTACTTC CASSFVTSGSRETQYF
14 TRBJ2-7 . TRBV28 . TGTGCCAGCACCGGGAACGCGTTAACCTACGAGCAGTACTTC CASTGNALTYEQYF
16 TRBJ1-5 . TRBV19 . TGTGCCAGTACCGCCACGGACAGAGATAGCAATCAGCCCCAGCATTTT CASTATDRDSNQPQHF
13 TRBJ2-7 few TRBV27 . TGTGCCAGCAGTTGGCAGCTAGACAGCGAGCAGTACTTC CASSWQLDSEQYF
14 TRBJ1-2 few TRBV29-1 . TGCAGCGTTGAAGGCGCCTCCACTAACTATGGCTACACCTTC CSVEGASTNYGYTF
14 TRBJ1-1 . TRBV5-6 TRBD1 TGTGCCAGCAGCTTGAGTCAGGGGGAAGATGAAGCTTTCTTT CASSLSQGEDEAFF
17 TRBJ1-1 . TRBV28 . TGTGCCAGCAGTTTTTCTGGGACTGCTGATATGGGCACTGAAGCTTTCTTT CASSFSGTADMGTEAFF
14 TRBJ1-1 . TRBV6-5 TRBD1 TGTGCCAGCAGGCCGGGGACAGCTAACACTGAAGCTTTCTTT CASRPGTANTEAFF
18 TRBJ2-7 . TRBV23-1 . TGCGCCAGCAGATTAGTACTTATGTCGCCCAAGGACACCTACGAGCAGTACTTC CASRLVLMSPKDTYEQYF
14 TRBJ2-7 few TRBV6-4 TRBD2 TGTGCCAGCAGCCGGGGGGTAGCACACTACGAGCAGTACTTC CASSRGVAHYEQYF
15 TRBJ2-1 . TRBV27 . TGTGCCAGCAGTTTCCGCGCCGTGGAAGGGGATGAGCAGTTCTTC CASSFRAVEGDEQFF
13 TRBJ1-5 . TRBV6-6 . TGTGCCAGCAGCCCCCAGGGAAATCAGCCCCAGCATTTT CASSPQGNQPQHF
13 TRBJ1-1 once TRBV29-1 . TGCAGCGTTGAGGGAGGGGAGTTCACTGAAGCTTTCTTT CSVEGGEFTEAFF
15 TRBJ1-2 few TRBV2 TRBD1 TGTGCCAGCAGAACCCGGACAGGGAAAGACTATGGCTACACCTTC CASRTRTGKDYGYTF
15 TRBJ1-4 once TRBV6-1 TRBD1 TGTGCCAGCAGAGACAGGGGGCTCTCGAATGAAAAACTGTTTTTT CASRDRGLSNEKLFF
16 TRBJ1-2 . TRBV6-5 TRBD1 TGTGCCAGCAGTTCCCCCAGGGGGAAAGCTAACTATGGCTACACCTTC CASSSPRGKANYGYTF
15 TRBJ2-5 . TRBV4-2 . TGTGCCAGCAGCCAAGCTGAGCGTGGCCTGGAGACCCAGTACTTC CASSQAERGLETQYF
13 TRBJ2-3 . TRBV29-1 . TGCAGCGTTGAAGTCGGACTGGGAGATACGCAGTATTTT CSVEVGLGDTQYF
16 TRBJ2-5 . TRBV2 TRBD1 TGTGCCAGCAGTGATGGTTGGGGGACAGAACAAGAGACCCAGTACTTC CASSDGWGTEQETQYF
12 TRBJ2-7 once TRBV27 . TGTGCCAGCAGTCGCCAGAGGGAGGAGCAGTACTTC CASSRQREEQYF
13 TRBJ2-7 . TRBV10-3 . TGTGCCACGTGGGACTCACGCCACCACGAGCAGTACTTC CATWDSRHHEQYF
14 TRBJ1-5 . TRBV5-1 . TGCGCCAGCAGCTTAGGGGTTAGCAATCAGCCCCAGCATTTT CASSLGVSNQPQHF
15 TRBJ1-5 . TRBV6-5 . TGTGCCAGCAGCAGCGCCGGGACACCTAATCAGCCCCAGCATTTT CASSSAGTPNQPQHF
16 TRBJ2-3 . TRBV15 TRBD2 TGTGCCACCAGCCTCGGGACTAGCGGATACACAGATACGCAGTATTTT CATSLGTSGYTDTQYF
16 TRBJ2-7 . TRBV11-2 . TGTGCCAGCAGCTTAGCCCGGCGGCGGGGACCCTACGAGCAGTACTTC CASSLARRRGPYEQYF
15 TRBJ2-7 medium-sized TRBV9 TRBD2 TGTGCCAGCAGCGGGACGATTACCGGGACTAGGGAGCAGTACTTC CASSGTITGTREQYF
17 TRBJ2-2 . TRBV12-5 TRBD2 TGTGCTAGTGGTTTGGTAGGACTAGCCGCTAAGCGGGTAGAGCTGTTTTTT CASGLVGLAAKRVELFF